Each of the 25 T cell receptor beta chains below was sequenced from the same sample in a study of early T cells in non-severe SARS-CoV-2 infection. Each CDR3 protein is one row after TCRdb ran MiXCR on the 5' RACE reads. The table records about 52,000 distinct CDR3 sequences, approximately 11% of them present only once. What was sequenced was whole blood. These TCRs come from an adult who was a healthcare worker with PCR-confirmed SARS-CoV-2 infection or an uninfected control (not recorded which).

This clonotype was counted between two and nine times. The chain joins TRBV20-1 to TRBJ2-5; the D call may be TRBD1 or TRBD2 (7 bases each). This CDR3 has 15 residues. Trimming cost V 1 base and J 4 bases, with 16 bases left between them. Germline V gene lookup returns CDR1 DFQATT and CDR2 SNEGSKA (reference sequence). Written as DNA, the CDR3 is TGCAGTGCTAGAGGTGGCGGGAGACAGGGAGAGACCCAGTACTTC. It specifies CSARGGGRQGETQYF.

Many counts were recorded for this clonotype. This chain links TRBV19 with TRBJ2-2; no clear D gene. This CDR3 is built from 13 residues. Germline CDR1 LNHDA, CDR2 SQIVND (reference sequence). V dropped 4 bases and J dropped 6 bases, with 9 bases sitting between them. The CDR3: CASSKTEAGELFF. DNA of the CDR3: TGTGCCAGTAGTAAAACAGAAGCCGGGGAGCTGTTTTTT.

The chain uses TRBV25-1 and TRBJ2-3, with TRBD2 identical over 10 bases. V gave up 5 bases and J gave up 6 bases; unmatched junction bases: 8. This CDR3 contains 15 residues. Germline lookup yields CDR1 MGHDK and CDR2 SYGVNS. In nucleotides, the CDR3 is TGTGCCAGCAGTAAACTAGCGGGGTCTTCGGATACGCAGTATTTT. Translating gives CASSKLAGSSDTQYF. The full variable domain, its missing parts supplied by reference TRBV25-1 and TRBJ2-3, is EADIYQTPRYLVIGTGKKITLECSQTMGHDKMYWYQQDPGMELHLIHYSYGVNSTEKGDLSSESTVSRIRTEHFPLTLESARPSHTSQYLCASSKLAGSSDTQYFGPGTRLTVL.

The chain employs TRBV14 and TRBJ1-6; TRBD1 matches 10 bases. The germline V gene has CDR1 SGHDN and CDR2 FVKESK. Trimming at V came to 3 bases and at J to 6 bases, leaving 2 bases not matched to a gene. The CDR3 is made up of 15 amino acids. The CDR3 is CASSHRDRGNSPLHF. CDR3 nucleotide sequence: TGTGCCAGCAGCCACCGGGACAGGGGTAATTCACCCCTCCACTTT.

The V and J genes are TRBV20-1 and TRBJ2-1; either TRBD1 or TRBD2 may fit D (6 bases each). V dropped 0 bases and J dropped 7 bases, with 13 bases sitting between them. Per germline, CDR1 DFQATT and CDR2 SNEGSKA (reference sequence). CDR3 size: 14 residues. This CDR3 reads CSARDQGGRNEQFF. CDR3 in DNA: TGCAGTGCTAGAGATCAAGGGGGGAGAAATGAGCAGTTCTTC.

This clonotype has only a few counts. V is TRBV27 and J is TRBJ2-1; D remains unclear. Germline values: CDR1 MNHEY, CDR2 SMNVEV (reference sequence). V lost 5 bases and J 2 bases, leaving 13 bases between the germline ends. CDR3 size: 15 residues. The CDR3 DNA reads as TGTGCCAGCAGTCTAAGGGATTTTACCTACAATGAGCAGTTCTTC. It is translated as CASSLRDFTYNEQFF.

There are many counts of this clonotype. V is TRBV27 and J is TRBJ2-7; perhaps TRBD2 as D (6 bases). V was cut by 5 bases and J by 4 bases, with 18 bases left in between. CDR1 and CDR2 from the germline V gene are MNHEY and SMNVEV (reference sequence). There are 15 residues in the CDR3. CDR3 coding DNA: TGTGCCAGCAGTCCTTCGGGACTTCCAACTTACGAGCAGTACTTC. Protein sequence: CASSPSGLPTYEQYF.

This clonotype was counted ten times or more. The rearrangement links TRBV27 to TRBJ1-5; tentative D call: TRBD1 (5 bases). The CDR3 has 16 residues. Germline V gene data show CDR1 as MNHEY and CDR2 as SMNVEV (reference sequence). Trimming took off 2 bases at V and 0 bases at J, with 11 bases between the two ends. CDR3 sequence (DNA): TGTGCCAGCAGTTTAAAGGCAGGGAATAGCAATCAGCCCCAGCATTTT. This translates into CASSLKAGNSNQPQHF.

There are many counts of this clonotype. The chain has TRBV5-1 and TRBJ2-1, with TRBD2 as a possible D gene (7 bases). The germline V gene encodes CDR1 SGHRS and CDR2 YFSETQ. The CDR3 runs 15 residues. The V end was cut by 7 bases, the J end by 7 bases, with 21 bases between. CDR3 sequence (DNA): TGCGCCAGCGCCCCCGGGGGGCGGACGGAGAATGAGCAGTTCTTC. It encodes CASAPGGRTENEQFF.

The chain uses TRBV12-3 or TRBV12-4 and TRBJ1-1, with D perhaps TRBD1 (5 bases). V was cut by 4 bases and J by 11 bases, with 29 bases left in between. The CDR3 runs to 17 residues. The CDR3 here is CASSSGPETEQLSLAFF. The CDR3 DNA sequence: TGTGCCAGCAGTTCCGGGCCTGAGACAGAGCAACTTTCTCTGGCTTTCTTT.

This clonotype was observed at least ten times. This sequence joins TRBV15 and TRBJ2-1; D is unresolved. The CDR3 totals 14 residues. The V and J ends lost 0 bases and 7 bases respectively, with 10 bases between them. Germline V gene sequence: CDR1 LNHNV, CDR2 YYDKDF (reference sequence). The CDR3 sequence is CATSRDMANNEQFF. DNA of the CDR3: TGTGCCACCAGCAGAGATATGGCTAATAATGAGCAGTTCTTC.

At least ten counts were recorded for this clonotype. V gene TRBV21-1 combines with J gene TRBJ2-1; TRBD1, the table's D call, was not compared with the DNA. TRBV21-1 is an annotated pseudogene. The CDR3 is made up of 16 amino acids. CDR3 in amino acids: CASSNQVKGLSNEQFF. The CDR3 bases are TGTGCCAGCAGCAACCAGGTTAAGGGGCTTAGCAATGAGCAGTTCTTC.

This clonotype was recorded many times. V and J are TRBV14 and TRBJ2-1, with D perhaps TRBD2 (5 bases). Germline values: CDR1 SGHDN, CDR2 FVKESK. The CDR3 consists of 14 residues. Trimming took off 4 bases at V and 9 bases at J, with 16 bases between the two ends. The chain's CDR3 is CASSLVARLREQFF. As DNA, the CDR3 is TGTGCCAGCAGCCTAGTCGCACGACTACGTGAGCAGTTCTTC. The full variable domain, in which reference TRBV14 and TRBJ2-1 provide the parts outside the CDR3, is EAGVTQFPSHSVIEKGQTVTLRCDPISGHDNLYWYRRVMGKEIKFLLHFVKESKQDESGMPNNRFLAERTGGTYSTLKVQPAELEDSGVYFCASSLVARLREQFFGPGTRLTVL.

J is TRBJ1-1 and V is TRBV20-1; D call uncertain. The ends were cut back, 6 bases at V and 0 bases at J, with 14 bases in the middle. The CDR3 is 14 residues long. Germline CDR1 and CDR2: DFQATT and SNEGSKA (reference sequence). The CDR3 spells CSAPKGSLNTEAFF. Written as DNA, the CDR3 is TGCAGTGCCCCAAAGGGCAGTCTGAACACTGAAGCTTTCTTT.

This clonotype was found many times. This chain links TRBV5-4 with TRBJ2-1; 8 positions agree with TRBD2. The CDR3 consists of 15 residues. The germline V gene has CDR1 SGHNT and CDR2 YYREEE (reference sequence). After removal of 0 bases from V and 10 bases from J, the junction contained 9 bases not matched to a gene. CDR3 sequence reads: CASSLATSGGREQFF. CDR3 sequence (DNA): TGTGCCAGCAGCTTGGCAACTAGCGGTGGGAGGGAGCAGTTCTTC.

This clonotype came up many times. CDR3 nucleotide sequence: TGTGCCAGCAGCTTAGGACTAGCGGGAGGTGGTGAGCAGTTCTTC. This codes for CASSLGLAGGGEQFF. This chain uses TRBV7-9 with TRBJ2-1, with TRBD2 identical over 13 bases. CDR1 is SEHNR and CDR2 is FQNEAQ in the germline V gene (reference sequence). V shed 1 base, J shed 9 bases, and the junction held 3 bases outside the gene matches. The CDR3 totals 15 residues.

This clonotype has a handful of counts. The chain combines TRBV27 with TRBJ1-5, with D unclear. Trimming pared 9 bases from V and 1 base from J, leaving 13 bases between. Looked up from germline, CDR1 is MNHEY and CDR2 is SMNVEV (reference sequence). The CDR3 loop spans 14 amino acids. The CDR3 here is CASRRGGSNQPQHF. The CDR3 DNA reads TGTGCCAGTCGGCGGGGAGGGAGCAATCAGCCCCAGCATTTT.

In regard to this clonotype: No conserved phenylalanine or tryptophan is present at the end of the CDR3, so a read error is the likely explanation. The DNA is omitted, as the CDR3 cannot be located on it reliably, and the CDR3 follows TCRdb's listing. This chain uses TRBV21-1 with TRBJ2-7; the table's D call, TRBD1, has no DNA check behind it. TRBV21-1 is tagged as a pseudogene. The CDR3 is 13 residues long, counting both termini. The CDR3 is CASPGRQGYEQYL.

In this sample, this clonotype turned up a few times. The chain employs TRBV3-1 and TRBJ2-7; D remains ambiguous. This CDR3 is built from 14 residues. The germline gives CDR1 LGHDT, CDR2 YNNKEL (reference sequence). The ends were cut back, 1 base at V and 4 bases at J, with 11 bases in the middle. The DNA for the CDR3 is TGTGCCAGCAGCCAAGCCCTGGGCGGTTACGAGCAGTACTTC. Its protein product is CASSQALGGYEQYF.

This clonotype was seen many times. The chain uses TRBV28 and TRBJ2-7; D is unresolved. Trimming took off 6 bases at V and 6 bases at J, with 15 bases between the two ends. This CDR3 has 13 residues. Germline V gene sequence: CDR1 MDHEN, CDR2 SYDVKM. CDR3 nucleotide sequence: TGTGCCAGCAGGCGTAAGAGCGTTCTCGAGCAGTACTTC. Its translation: CASRRKSVLEQYF.

This clonotype was counted between two and nine times. The CDR3 does not end in the conserved phenylalanine or tryptophan, so this is likely a read error. The J gene is TRBJ2-1, the V gene TRBV29-1; 9 positions agree with TRBD2. The germline gives CDR1 SQVTM, CDR2 ANQGSEA. J lost 8 bases, V lost 1 base, and 15 bases had no gene match. CDR3 size: 17 residues. The CDR3 loop reads CSVEGVASGIGKDEQFS. CDR3 in DNA: TGCAGCGTTGAAGGGGTGGCTAGCGGGATCGGTAAGGATGAGCAGTTCTCC.

This clonotype was observed many times. The CDR3 reads CASLRQGMNTEAFF. CDR3 DNA sequence: TGTGCCAGCCTACGACAGGGGATGAACACTGAAGCTTTCTTT. The J gene is TRBJ1-1, the V gene TRBV5-4, with 8 bases aligning to TRBD1. With V trimmed by 7 bases and J by 0 bases, 5 bases remained unmatched. This CDR3 spans 14 amino acids. Germline values: CDR1 SGHNT, CDR2 YYREEE (reference sequence).

This clonotype was seen ten or more times. V usage is TRBV5-8 and J usage is TRBJ1-2, with TRBD1 matching 7 bases. Trimming took 0 bases from V and 8 from J; bases not matched to a gene: 7. Germline CDR1 and CDR2: SGHTS and YDEGEE. The CDR3 spans 14 residues. CDR3 residues: CASSLDRGAGGYTF. The CDR3 DNA is TGTGCCAGCAGCTTGGACAGGGGCGCAGGAGGCTACACCTTC.

The V gene is TRBV7-6, the J gene TRBJ1-4; D not resolved. CDR3 length equals 15 residues. Per germline, CDR1 SGHVS and CDR2 FNYEAQ. V shed 5 bases and J shed 4 bases, with 14 bases lying between them. In DNA form, the CDR3 reads TGTGCCAGCAGCCCAAACGCGGGGTTTAATGAAAAACTGTTTTTT. Protein sequence: CASSPNAGFNEKLFF.

This clonotype was picked up many times. This rearrangement joins TRBV7-2 to TRBJ1-1; weak D call: TRBD1 (5 bases). Looked up from germline, CDR1 is SGHTA and CDR2 is FQGNSA. V was cut by 4 bases and J by 6 bases, with 12 bases left in between. The CDR3 spans 13 residues. The CDR3 loop reads CASSSMGGAEAFF. DNA for the CDR3: TGTGCCAGCAGCTCAATGGGGGGAGCTGAAGCTTTCTTT.